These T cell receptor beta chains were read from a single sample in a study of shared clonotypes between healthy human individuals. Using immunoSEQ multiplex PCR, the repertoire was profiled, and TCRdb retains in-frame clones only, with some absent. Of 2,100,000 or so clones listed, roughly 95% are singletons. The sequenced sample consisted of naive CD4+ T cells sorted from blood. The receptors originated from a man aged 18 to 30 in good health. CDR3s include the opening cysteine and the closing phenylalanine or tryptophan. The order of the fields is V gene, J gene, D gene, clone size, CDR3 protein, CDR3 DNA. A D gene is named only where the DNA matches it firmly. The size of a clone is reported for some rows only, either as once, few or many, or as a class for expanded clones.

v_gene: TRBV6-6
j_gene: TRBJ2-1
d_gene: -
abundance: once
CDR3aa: CASSFAGGSGNEQFF
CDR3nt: TGTGCCAGCAGTTTCGCTGGGGGGTCAGGCAATGAGCAGTTCTTC

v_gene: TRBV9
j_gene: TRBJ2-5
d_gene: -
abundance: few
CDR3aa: CASSVGVQETQYF
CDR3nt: TGTGCCAGCAGCGTAGGGGTCCAAGAGACCCAGTACTTC

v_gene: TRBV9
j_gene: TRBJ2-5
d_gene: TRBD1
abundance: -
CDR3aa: CASSVGTGAIPETQYF
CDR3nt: TGTGCCAGCAGCGTAGGGACAGGGGCGATCCCAGAGACCCAGTACTTC

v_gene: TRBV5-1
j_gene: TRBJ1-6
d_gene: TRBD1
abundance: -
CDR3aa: CASSLGQGSSPLHF
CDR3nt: TGCGCCAGCAGCCTCGGACAGGGCAGTTCACCCCTCCACTTT

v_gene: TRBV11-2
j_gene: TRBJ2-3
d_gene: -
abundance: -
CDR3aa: CASSLDLASLVGDTQYF
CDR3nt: TGTGCCAGCAGCTTAGATTTAGCCAGCCTTGTCGGAGATACGCAGTATTTT

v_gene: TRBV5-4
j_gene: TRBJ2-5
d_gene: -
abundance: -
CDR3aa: CASTKGGGGETQYF
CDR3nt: TGTGCCAGCACCAAGGGGGGGGGCGGAGAGACCCAGTACTTC

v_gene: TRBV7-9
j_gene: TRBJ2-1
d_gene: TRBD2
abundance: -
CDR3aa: CASSLGGRTNSYNEQFF
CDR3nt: TGTGCCAGCAGCTTGGGAGGGAGGACCAACTCCTACAATGAGCAGTTCTTC

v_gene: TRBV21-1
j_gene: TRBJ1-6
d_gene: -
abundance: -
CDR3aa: CASSEDRPSYNSPLHF
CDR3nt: TGTGCCAGCAGCGAGGACAGGCCCTCCTATAATTCACCCCTCCACTTT

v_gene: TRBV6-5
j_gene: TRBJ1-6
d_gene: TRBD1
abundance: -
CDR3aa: CASRYLGQGLSPLHF
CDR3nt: TGTGCCAGCAGATATTTGGGACAGGGTCTATCACCCCTCCACTTT

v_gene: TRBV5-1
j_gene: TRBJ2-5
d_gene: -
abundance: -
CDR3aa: CASSLNGGGETQYF
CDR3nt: TGCGCCAGCAGCTTGAACGGAGGAGGGGAGACCCAGTACTTC

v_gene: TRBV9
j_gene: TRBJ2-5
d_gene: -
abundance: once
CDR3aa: CASSVASTETQYF
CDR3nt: TGTGCCAGCAGCGTAGCTAGTACAGAGACCCAGTACTTC

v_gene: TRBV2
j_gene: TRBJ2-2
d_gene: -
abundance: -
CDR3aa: CASRETGSPGELFF
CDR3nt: TGTGCCAGCAGGGAGACAGGTAGTCCCGGGGAGCTGTTTTTT

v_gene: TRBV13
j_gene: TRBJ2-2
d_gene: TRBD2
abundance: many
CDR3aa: CASSLRLAGGWGNTGELFF
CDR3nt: TGTGCCAGCAGCCTGCGACTAGCGGGGGGCTGGGGGAACACCGGGGAGCTGTTTTTT

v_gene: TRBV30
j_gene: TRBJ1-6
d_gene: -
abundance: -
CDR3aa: CAWGGNVNSPLHF
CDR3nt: TGTGCCTGGGGGGGGAATGTAAATTCACCCCTCCACTTT

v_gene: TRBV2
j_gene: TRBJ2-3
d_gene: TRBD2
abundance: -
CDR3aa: CASSWGEGTDTQYF
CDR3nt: TGTGCCAGCAGTTGGGGGGAGGGGACAGATACGCAGTATTTT

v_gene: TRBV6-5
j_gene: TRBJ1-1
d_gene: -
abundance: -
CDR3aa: CASIRAGVGTEAFF
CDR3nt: TGTGCCAGCATCAGGGCGGGGGTAGGGACTGAAGCTTTCTTT

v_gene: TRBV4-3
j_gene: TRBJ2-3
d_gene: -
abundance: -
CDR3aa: CASSQDSLVFTDTQYF
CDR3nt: TGCGCCAGCAGCCAAGATTCGCTAGTCTTCACAGATACGCAGTATTTT

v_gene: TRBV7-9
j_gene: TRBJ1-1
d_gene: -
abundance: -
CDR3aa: CASSLEGGYTEAFF
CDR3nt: TGTGCCAGCAGCTTGGAGGGGGGGTACACTGAAGCTTTCTTT

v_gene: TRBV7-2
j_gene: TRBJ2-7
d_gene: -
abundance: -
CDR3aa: CASSYPLGEQYF
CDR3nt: TGTGCCAGCAGCTACCCTTTGGGCGAGCAGTACTTC

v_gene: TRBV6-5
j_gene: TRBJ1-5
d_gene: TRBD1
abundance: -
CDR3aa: CASSTGTGGKQPQHF
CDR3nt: TGTGCCAGCAGTACCGGGACAGGGGGAAAACAGCCCCAGCATTTT

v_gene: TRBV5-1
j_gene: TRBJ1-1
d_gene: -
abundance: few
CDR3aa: CASSLDRLNTEAFF
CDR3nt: TGCGCCAGCAGCTTGGACAGACTGAACACTGAAGCTTTCTTT

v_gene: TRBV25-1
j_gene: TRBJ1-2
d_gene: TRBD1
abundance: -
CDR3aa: CASSWTGANYGYTF
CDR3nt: TGTGCCAGCAGTTGGACAGGTGCTAACTATGGCTACACCTTC

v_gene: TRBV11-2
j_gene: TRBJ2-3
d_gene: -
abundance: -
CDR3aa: CASSFIRGGTDTQYF
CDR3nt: TGTGCCAGCAGCTTTATCAGGGGCGGCACAGATACGCAGTATTTT

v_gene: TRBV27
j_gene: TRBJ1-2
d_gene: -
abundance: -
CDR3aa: CASSFRGNYGYTF
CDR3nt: TGTGCCAGCAGTTTCCGGGGAAACTATGGCTACACCTTC

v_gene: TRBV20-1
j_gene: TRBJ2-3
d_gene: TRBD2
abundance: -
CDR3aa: CSAPGGHEQYF
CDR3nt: TGCAGTGCTCCGGGGGGGCATGAGCAGTATTTT

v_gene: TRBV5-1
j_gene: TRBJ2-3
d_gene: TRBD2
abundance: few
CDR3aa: CASSLGSSGGTDTQYF
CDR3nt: TGCGCCAGCAGCTTGGGGTCTAGCGGGGGCACAGATACGCAGTATTTT

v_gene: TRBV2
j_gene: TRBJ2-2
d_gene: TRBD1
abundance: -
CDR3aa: CASSPPGQGASGELFF
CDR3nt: TGTGCCAGCAGCCCTCCGGGACAGGGGGCATCGGGGGAGCTGTTTTTT

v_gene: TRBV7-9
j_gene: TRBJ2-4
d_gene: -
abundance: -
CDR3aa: CASSLKTGGHLQYF
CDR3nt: TGTGCCAGCAGCTTGAAGACAGGAGGACATCTTCAGTACTTC

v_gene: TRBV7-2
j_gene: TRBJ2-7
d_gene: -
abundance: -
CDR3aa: CASSLGLSYEQYF
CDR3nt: TGTGCCAGCAGCTTAGGGCTTTCCTACGAGCAGTACTTC

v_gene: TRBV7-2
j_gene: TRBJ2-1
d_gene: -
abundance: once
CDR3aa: CASSLALGQKTYNEQFF
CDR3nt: TGTGCCAGCAGCTTAGCGTTAGGGCAGAAGACCTACAATGAGCAGTTCTTC

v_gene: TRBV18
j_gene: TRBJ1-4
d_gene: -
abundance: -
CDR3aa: CASSLEGPVEKLFF
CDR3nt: TGTGCCAGCTCACTGGAGGGGCCCGTAGAAAAACTGTTTTTT

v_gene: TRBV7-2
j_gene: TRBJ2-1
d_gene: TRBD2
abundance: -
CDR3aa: CASSFERGGYNEQFF
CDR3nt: TGTGCCAGCAGCTTTGAGCGGGGGGGTTACAATGAGCAGTTCTTC

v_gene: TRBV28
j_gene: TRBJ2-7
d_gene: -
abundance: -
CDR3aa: CASSLYRYEQYF
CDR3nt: TGTGCCAGCAGTTTATACAGGTACGAGCAGTACTTC

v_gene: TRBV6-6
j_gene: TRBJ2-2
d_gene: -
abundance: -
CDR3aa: CASNEGAGELFF
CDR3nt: TGTGCCAGCAACGAGGGGGCCGGGGAGCTGTTTTTT

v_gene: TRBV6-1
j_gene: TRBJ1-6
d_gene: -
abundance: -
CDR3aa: CASKEGSNSPLHF
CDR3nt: TGTGCCAGCAAAGAGGGGTCTAATTCACCCCTCCACTTT

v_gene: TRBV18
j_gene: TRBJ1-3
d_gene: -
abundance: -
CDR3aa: CASSPPTGTSGNTIYF
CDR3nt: TGTGCCAGCTCACCACCGACAGGCACCTCTGGAAACACCATATATTTT

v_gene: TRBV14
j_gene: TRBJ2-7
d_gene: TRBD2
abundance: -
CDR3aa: CASSLPGRPQRGGYEQYF
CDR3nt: TGTGCCAGCAGCCTCCCTGGCCGCCCCCAGCGGGGGGGCTACGAGCAGTACTTC

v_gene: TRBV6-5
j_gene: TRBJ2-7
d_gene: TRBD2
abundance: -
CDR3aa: CASSRLAGKYEQYF
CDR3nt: TGTGCCAGCAGCCGACTAGCGGGAAAGTACGAGCAGTACTTC

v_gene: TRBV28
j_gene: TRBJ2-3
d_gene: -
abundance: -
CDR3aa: CASSTRGGGKRTDTQYF
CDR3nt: TGTGCCAGCAGCACACGAGGGGGGGGGAAGCGCACAGATACGCAGTATTTT

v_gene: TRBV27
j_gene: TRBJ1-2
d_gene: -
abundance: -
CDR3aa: CASRLTGPNYGYTF
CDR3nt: TGTGCCAGCAGGCTGACAGGTCCTAACTATGGCTACACCTTC

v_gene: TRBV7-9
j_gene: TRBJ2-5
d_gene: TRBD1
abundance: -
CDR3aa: CASSSRQGARSETQYF
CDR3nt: TGTGCCAGCAGCTCTCGACAGGGGGCTCGGTCGGAGACCCAGTACTTC

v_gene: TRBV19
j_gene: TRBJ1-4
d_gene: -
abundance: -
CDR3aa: CASQRGSNEKLFF
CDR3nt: TGTGCCAGCCAGCGGGGGTCTAATGAAAAACTGTTTTTT

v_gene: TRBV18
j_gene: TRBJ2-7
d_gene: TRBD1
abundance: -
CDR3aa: CASSPRTGGGYEQYF
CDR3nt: TGTGCCAGCTCACCGAGGACAGGGGGCGGCTACGAGCAGTACTTC

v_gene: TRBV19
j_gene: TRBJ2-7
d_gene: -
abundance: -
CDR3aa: CASRGGYEQYF
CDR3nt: TGTGCCTCCCGAGGGGGTTACGAGCAGTACTTC

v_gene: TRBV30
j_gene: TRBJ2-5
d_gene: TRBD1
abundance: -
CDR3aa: CAWSRLAGTGTQETQYF
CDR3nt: TGTGCCTGGAGTCGCCTGGCCGGGACAGGGACTCAGGAGACCCAGTACTTC

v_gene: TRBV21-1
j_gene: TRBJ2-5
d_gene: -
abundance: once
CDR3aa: CASSGPQYQETQYF
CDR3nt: TGTGCCAGCAGCGGGCCACAGTACCAAGAGACCCAGTACTTC

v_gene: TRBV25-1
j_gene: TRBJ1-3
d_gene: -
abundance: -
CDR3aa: CASSAGAPGNTIYF
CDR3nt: TGTGCCAGCAGCGCAGGGGCCCCTGGAAACACCATATATTTT

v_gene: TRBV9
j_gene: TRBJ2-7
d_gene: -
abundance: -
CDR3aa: CASSVDNEGKGDEQYF
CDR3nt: TGTGCCAGCAGCGTAGATAACGAGGGAAAAGGAGACGAGCAGTACTTC

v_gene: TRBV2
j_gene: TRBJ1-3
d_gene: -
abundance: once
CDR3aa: CASSEVGNTIYF
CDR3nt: TGTGCCAGCAGTGAAGTCGGAAACACCATATATTTT

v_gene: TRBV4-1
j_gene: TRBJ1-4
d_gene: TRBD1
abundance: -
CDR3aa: CASSGTAAIEKLFF
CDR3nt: TGCGCCAGCAGCGGGACAGCCGCTATTGAAAAACTGTTTTTT